The source of this TCR beta chain is a study of shared clonotypes between healthy human individuals. Study summary: The composition of the donors was a couple of women and three men aged 18 to 49.

CD45RO-negative, CCR7-selected cells formed the naive CD8 fraction, which excluded terminally differentiated effector memory CD45RA+ cells. About this clone itself: Its antigen is not known.

For each subset, genomic DNA was distributed in equal portions over several immunoSEQ plates. Assay used: immunoSEQ multiplex PCR; TCRdb lists only in-frame clones, some missing. The sample shows approximately 740,000 clones, nearly 95% of them seen only once. The CDR3 has 15 residues. The V and J ends lost 1 base and 1 base, in that order; junction bases with no gene match: 2. CDR1 and CDR2 (germline): SEHNR, FQNEAQ (reference sequence). Regarding the study as a whole: Naive CD4 clonotype sharing across a few donors was roughly 5%.

The TCR comes from a man aged 25-40 years in good health. The chain recombines TRBV7-9 with TRBJ2-3; TRBD2 matches at 7 bases. Sequencing was carried out using naive CD8+ T cells sorted from blood. Written as DNA, the CDR3 is TGTGCCAGCAGCTTAGTAACTAGCGGCACAGATACGCAGTATTTT. It specifies CASSLVTSGTDTQYF.